This TCR beta chain was documented in a study of neoadjuvant nivolumab and ipilimumab in lung cancer. The method was immunoSEQ multiplex PCR; TCRdb's version includes in-frame clones alone and lacks a portion of them. This sample has tens of thousands of clones, with less than 90% found just once. From germline, CDR1 is MNHNY and CDR2 SVGAGI (reference sequence). After removal of 6 bases from V and 7 bases from J, the junction contained 11 bases not matched to a gene. The CDR3 length is 14 residues. Findings and limits, study-wide: TCR richness and clonality were higher in tumors than adjacent uninvolved lung.

A note on this clone: Its matching antigen is unknown.

The sequencing here drew on peripheral blood, taken before neoadjuvant nivolumab, alone or with ipilimumab. The source is an adult with non-small cell lung cancer. The V gene is TRBV6-6, the J gene TRBJ1-2; 7 bases agree with TRBD1. Here the CDR3 DNA reads TGTGCCAGCAGGCCAGGGGGGGCCCTGGGTGGCTACACCTTC. It encodes CASRPGGALGGYTF.